Listed here are 30 T cell receptor beta chains from one sample, sequenced in a study of cytomegalovirus exposure and HLA in healthy donors. The PCR was carried out with 60 Vbeta primers and 13 Jbeta primers. Repertoires were generated with immunoSEQ multiplex PCR, while TCRdb's copy carries only in-frame clones and drops some. The sample lists about 86,000 clones; 78% were seen once. Material: PBMCs. These receptor sequences come from a male donor in good health and CMV-seropositive.

The rearrangement links TRBV9 to TRBJ2-2, with 7 positions matching TRBD1. The CDR3 sequence is 13 residues long. Germline values: CDR1 SGDLS, CDR2 YYNGEE. Trimming at V came to 3 bases and at J to 6 bases, leaving 2 bases not matched to a gene. CDR3 amino acids: CASSATGAGELFF. In DNA form, the CDR3 reads TGTGCCAGCAGCGCCACAGGGGCCGGGGAGCTGTTTTTT.

The chain uses TRBV28 and TRBJ2-7; D is unresolved. Trimming pared 8 bases from V and 6 bases from J, leaving 2 bases between. Germline V gene sequence: CDR1 MDHEN, CDR2 SYDVKM. The CDR3 has 8 residues. The CDR3 loop is CASREQYF. CDR3 DNA: TGTGCCAGCCGCGAGCAGTACTTC.

The chain couples TRBV5-6 to TRBJ2-1; 7 bases match TRBD2. This CDR3 region has 15 residues. Germline assignment: CDR1 SGHDT and CDR2 YYEEEE. The V segment lost 4 bases and the J segment 0 bases; nucleotides outside the gene matches: 4. In DNA, the CDR3 is TGTGCCAGCAGCCCCTCTAGCGGCTCCTACAATGAGCAGTTCTTC. Its protein product is CASSPSSGSYNEQFF.

The V and J genes are TRBV6-5 and TRBJ2-7; a weak D match, TRBD2 (5 bases). Per the germline V gene, CDR1 is MNHEY and CDR2 is SVGAGI. The germline V and J ends were trimmed by 6 bases and 5 bases, with 17 bases remaining between them. The CDR3 is 14 residues long. The CDR3 region has the DNA TGTGCCAGCAGCCCCGAGTTAGGGAGCCACGAGCAGTACTTC. Its translation is CASSPELGSHEQYF.

The rearrangement uses TRBV2 and TRBJ2-7; possible D gene TRBD1, 5 bases. V was clipped by 5 bases and J by 3 bases, with 5 bases between them. CDR1 SNHLY and CDR2 FYNNEI come from the germline V gene. The CDR3 covers 11 residues. The CDR3 spells CASSTGYEQYF. The CDR3 DNA reads TGTGCCAGCAGTACAGGCTACGAGCAGTACTTC.

The CDR3 loop reads CASSQKTGFGGYTF. The CDR3 DNA reads as TGTGCCAGCAGCCAGAAGACAGGTTTTGGTGGCTACACCTTC. The chain recombines TRBV7-2 with TRBJ1-2, with a weak D call TRBD1 (6 bases). Germline V gives CDR1 SGHTA, CDR2 FQGNSA. V shed 5 bases and J shed 7 bases, with 17 bases lying between them. This CDR3 region has 14 residues.

The chain has TRBV27 and TRBJ1-2; 11 bases are a match to TRBD1. Germline V gene lookup returns CDR1 MNHEY and CDR2 SMNVEV (reference sequence). Losses at the gene ends were 0 bases for V and 6 bases for J; bases not matched to a gene: 9. The CDR3 spans 17 residues. CDR3 residues: CASSLSWTGGAGHGYTF. As DNA, the CDR3 is TGTGCCAGCAGTTTATCTTGGACAGGGGGCGCCGGGCATGGCTACACCTTC.

This chain uses TRBV27 with TRBJ1-2; D unclear. V was pared by 3 bases and J by 0 bases, with 8 bases between. CDR1 is MNHEY and CDR2 is SMNVEV in the germline V gene (reference sequence). The CDR3 has 14 residues. CDR3 in DNA: TGTGCCAGCAGTTTTTCGCCGGCTAACTATGGCTACACCTTC. This gives the protein CASSFSPANYGYTF.

The V call is TRBV29-1, the J call TRBJ2-1, with D unclear. The CDR3 is made up of 13 amino acids. Germline values: CDR1 SQVTM, CDR2 ANQGSEA. Trimming took off 5 bases at V and 4 bases at J, with 12 bases between the two ends. Written as DNA, the CDR3 is TGCAGCGTTATTCTAGTCACATACAATGAGCAGTTCTTC. Translated, it gives CSVILVTYNEQFF.

This clone appeared a few times. The V gene is TRBV2, the J gene TRBJ1-5; D not resolved. Trimming shortened V by 4 bases and J by 0 bases, and 10 bases separated the two germline ends. Germline lookup yields CDR1 SNHLY and CDR2 FYNNEI. This CDR3 comprises 15 residues. The CDR3 sequence is CASSGRSGSNQPQHF. CDR3 nucleotide sequence: TGTGCCAGCAGTGGTAGAAGTGGTAGCAATCAGCCCCAGCATTTT. The whole variable domain, filled in from reference TRBV2 and TRBJ1-5, reads EPEVTQTPSHQVTQMGQEVILRCVPISNHLYFYWYRQILGQKVEFLVSFYNNEISEKSEIFDDQFSVERPDGSNFTLKIRSTKLEDSAMYFCASSGRSGSNQPQHFGDGTRLSIL.

The gene calls are TRBV29-1 and TRBJ1-1, with D possibly TRBD1 on 6 matching bases. The V gene's germline CDR1 is SQVTM and CDR2 ANQGSEA. The V end was cut by 5 bases, the J end by 0 bases, with 13 bases between. CDR3 length equals 14 residues. The CDR3 is CSVHRGGMNTEAFF. The CDR3 nucleotides read TGCAGCGTTCACCGGGGGGGCATGAACACTGAAGCTTTCTTT.

Ten or more counts support this clone. This rearrangement joins TRBV2 to TRBJ2-7; D not resolved. Between the trimmed V and J ends, which lost 7 bases and 0 bases, there was a span of 10 bases. Germline assignment: CDR1 SNHLY and CDR2 FYNNEI. This CDR3 has 13 amino acids. CDR3 nucleotide sequence: TGTGCCAGCAATGGAGTGGGCTCCTACGAGCAGTACTTC. Translating it yields CASNGVGSYEQYF.

V usage is TRBV14 and J usage is TRBJ2-7; D is possibly TRBD1 (6 bases). V lost 0 bases and J lost 6, with 21 bases in between. In germline, CDR1 is SGHDN, CDR2 FVKESK. The CDR3 runs 17 residues. CDR3 loop: CASSQESLWAGVGEQYF. The CDR3 bases are TGTGCCAGCAGCCAAGAATCTCTTTGGGCAGGGGTTGGCGAGCAGTACTTC.

A remark on this clone: An end of the junction differs from the germline gene, which may be a read error. This rearrangement joins TRBV28 to TRBJ2-5; TRBD1 aligns across 8 bases. This CDR3 has 15 amino acids. Germline V gene sequence: CDR1 MDHEN, CDR2 SYDVKM. Here the CDR3 DNA reads TGTGCCGGCAGTCGACAGGGGAGAAGCCAAGAGACCCAGTACTTC. Translated, it gives CAGSRQGRSQETQYF.

This clone was seen more than once but under ten times. This chain connects TRBV5-6 to TRBJ2-3, with 7 bases matching TRBD2. There are 15 residues in the CDR3. The trim removed 4 bases at V and 5 bases at J, leaving 10 bases unmatched. The germline gives CDR1 SGHDT, CDR2 YYEEEE. In nucleotides, the CDR3 is TGTGCCAGCAGCCCCATTACTAGCGATGGAGATACGCAGTATTTT. This codes for CASSPITSDGDTQYF.

The sample holds a few counts of this clone. The V and J genes are TRBV5-5 and TRBJ2-1, with 10 positions matching TRBD2. V shed 0 bases and J 2 bases; nucleotides not matched to a gene: 8. The CDR3 sequence is 18 residues long. The V gene's germline CDR1 is SGHKS and CDR2 YYEKEE (reference sequence). The CDR3 DNA reads as TGTGCCAGCAGCTTGGGACTAGCGGGCCACACTCCCTACAATGAGCAGTTCTTC. It encodes CASSLGLAGHTPYNEQFF.

This clone has a single count. J is TRBJ2-7 and V is TRBV6-1, with TRBD2 identical over 8 bases. V gave up 4 bases and J gave up 0 bases; unmatched junction bases: 5. Germline assignment: CDR1 MNHNS and CDR2 SASEGT. CDR3 length: 15 residues. The CDR3 loop reads CASSALAGNSYEQYF. CDR3 DNA sequence: TGTGCCAGCAGTGCCCTAGCGGGCAACTCCTACGAGCAGTACTTC.

The chain has TRBV5-1 and TRBJ1-1; D perhaps matches TRBD1 (5 bases). The germline V gene has CDR1 SGHRS and CDR2 YFSETQ. V dropped 5 bases and J dropped 0 bases, with 8 bases sitting between them. The CDR3 runs to 13 residues. This CDR3 is CASRAGVNTEAFF. Written as DNA, the CDR3 is TGCGCCAGCAGGGCGGGGGTGAACACTGAAGCTTTCTTT.

The chain has TRBV27 and TRBJ2-5; 8 bases map to TRBD1. CDR1 is MNHEY and CDR2 is SMNVEV in the germline V gene (reference sequence). CDR3 length: 14 residues. After removal of 5 bases from V and 5 bases from J, the junction contained 7 bases not matched to a gene. The CDR3 sequence: CASSPQGAEETQYF. CDR3 in DNA: TGTGCCAGCAGTCCCCAGGGGGCGGAGGAGACCCAGTACTTC.

The chain uses TRBV7-9 and TRBJ2-7, with 9 positions matching TRBD2. This CDR3 is 15 amino acids long. Germline trimming cut 1 base from V and 6 bases from J; bases unmatched to any gene: 7. Germline CDR1 and CDR2: SEHNR and FQNEAQ (reference sequence). The CDR3 here is CASSLELTSGVEQYF. As DNA, the CDR3 is TGTGCCAGCAGCTTAGAGTTGACTAGCGGAGTCGAGCAGTACTTC.

The V and J genes are TRBV27 and TRBJ2-3; TRBD1 aligns across 10 bases. V lost 3 bases, J lost 2 bases, and 5 bases stayed unmatched. This CDR3 region has 16 residues. The V gene's germline CDR1 is MNHEY and CDR2 SMNVEV (reference sequence). The CDR3 spells CASSLGQGTHTDTQYF. In nucleotides, the CDR3 is TGTGCCAGCAGTTTGGGACAGGGGACCCACACAGATACGCAGTATTTT.

V and J are TRBV5-4 and TRBJ2-7; 10 bases agree with TRBD1. The V gene's germline CDR1 is SGHNT and CDR2 YYREEE (reference sequence). There are 14 residues in the CDR3. Losses at the gene ends were 4 bases for V and 6 bases for J; bases not matched to a gene: 7. The CDR3 reads CASSKRQGASEQYF. The CDR3 DNA reads TGTGCCAGCAGCAAAAGACAGGGGGCGTCCGAGCAGTACTTC.

CDR3 loop: CASSYDRVGAGELFF. The CDR3 nucleotides read TGTGCCAGCAGCTATGACAGGGTAGGCGCCGGGGAGCTGTTTTTT. This chain links TRBV5-4 with TRBJ2-2; TRBD1 aligns across 7 bases. J lost 6 bases, V lost 3 bases, and 8 bases had no gene match. Germline V CDR1 and CDR2: SGHNT, YYREEE (reference sequence). The CDR3 has 15 residues. The full variable domain, with the rest looked up from reference TRBV5-4 and TRBJ2-2, is ETGVTQSPTHLIKTRGQQVTLRCSSQSGHNTVSWYQQALGQGPQFIFQYYREEENGRGNFPPRFSGLQFPNYSSELNVNALELDDSALYLCASSYDRVGAGELFFGEGSRLTVL.

The V call is TRBV10-3, the J call TRBJ2-1; 9 bases agree with TRBD1. Losses at the gene ends were 5 bases for V and 7 bases for J; bases not matched to a gene: 6. Germline CDR1 and CDR2: ENHRY and SYGVKD. The length of the CDR3 is 14 residues. As DNA, the CDR3 is TGTGCCATCAGTCCCGGGACAGGGTTAAATGAGCAGTTCTTC. As protein: CAISPGTGLNEQFF.

The rearrangement joins TRBV6-4 to TRBJ2-3; 12 nucleotides match TRBD2. The CDR3 is made up of 15 amino acids. V lost 2 bases, J lost 6 bases, and 3 bases stayed unmatched. CDR1 is MRHNA and CDR2 is SNTAGT in the germline V gene. For the CDR3, the DNA is TGTGCCAGCAGTGACCTAGCGGGAGGGACGGATACGCAGTATTTT. Its translation is CASSDLAGGTDTQYF.

This clone was seen many times. The V and J genes are TRBV7-7 and TRBJ1-2; weak D call: TRBD1 (6 bases). Looked up from germline, CDR1 is SSHAT and CDR2 is FNYEAQ (reference sequence). There are 12 residues in the CDR3. CDR3 nucleotide sequence: TGTGCTAGTAGGGGGTTGGGTAATGGCTACACCTTC. Translation gives CASRGLGNGYTF.

This clone was seen once. The chain employs TRBV7-9 and TRBJ1-2; 8 nucleotides agree with TRBD1. The CDR3 covers 12 residues. Per the germline V gene, CDR1 is SEHNR and CDR2 is FQNEAQ (reference sequence). Unmatched junction bases numbered 2, after V lost 5 bases and J lost 6 bases. In DNA form, the CDR3 reads TGTGCCAGCAGCGCGACAGGGGATGGCTACACCTTC. Translated, it gives CASSATGDGYTF.

The V call is TRBV9, the J call TRBJ2-7, with 12 bases identical to TRBD2. After removal of 5 bases from V and 5 bases from J, the junction contained 8 bases not matched to a gene. CDR1 and CDR2 (germline): SGDLS, YYNGEE. This CDR3 is built from 15 residues. The CDR3 region is CASSILAGGPHEQYF. CDR3 DNA: TGTGCCAGCAGTATCCTAGCGGGAGGGCCCCACGAGCAGTACTTC.

The V gene is TRBV6-1, the J gene TRBJ2-7, with D possibly TRBD2 on 5 matching bases. Germline CDR1 reads MNHNS; CDR2 reads SASEGT. The CDR3 totals 13 residues. Trimming pared 8 bases from V and 2 bases from J, leaving 13 bases between. Written as DNA, the CDR3 is TGTGCCAGCGGTTGGACTGGAGCCTACGAGCAGTACTTC. Protein product: CASGWTGAYEQYF.

This CDR3 reads CASSWGTSGSRQETQYF. The CDR3 DNA reads as TGTGCCAGCAGCTGGGGTACTAGCGGGAGCCGTCAAGAGACCCAGTACTTC. The V and J genes are TRBV13 and TRBJ2-5; 11 nucleotides match TRBD2. The V and J ends lost 4 bases and 2 bases, in that order; junction bases with no gene match: 9. The CDR3 runs 17 residues. Germline V gene sequence: CDR1 PRHDT, CDR2 FYEKMQ (reference sequence).